This T cell receptor (beta chain) originates from a study of blood T cell repertoires in COVID-19. Study-wide background: There were acute and convalescent COVID-19 samples, and they came from the United States, Italy and Spain. PBMCs, B-cell-depleted T cells, or T cells provided the cDNA or gDNA that made up the material.

As handled by the study authors: Nucleated cell number was recorded as an estimate derived from reference gene primer amplification. Data came from immunoSEQ multiplex PCR; TCRdb stores just in-frame clones and leaves some out. From that table come the V and J calls and clone size; the DNA was used to work out D and trimming. Here the sample spans 70,000 to 90,000 clones, roughly 88% being singletons. The CDR3 loop spans 12 amino acids. V was cut by 3 bases and J by 5 bases, with 8 bases left in between. Looked up from germline, CDR1 is MDHEN and CDR2 is SYDVKM. The chain carries TRBV28 and TRBJ2-7, with D possibly TRBD2 on 5 matching bases. The receptor was isolated from a man aged 45-60 years with active COVID-19. Sequenced material: peripheral blood. CDR3 DNA: TGTGCCAGCAGTTTGACGCGGGACGAGCAGTACTTC. Its protein product is CASSLTRDEQYF.